This T cell receptor (beta chain) was identified in a study of post-analysis software for immune sequencing data. Whole-study findings and limits: Higher frequency in patients than in controls was seen for about five TRBV segments, with TRBV5-6, TRBV5-1 and TRBV20-1 among them.

The authors incorporated unique molecular identifiers into the TCR beta cDNA libraries. MiXCR, applied by TCRdb to the PCR reads, yields one record per CDR3 protein. The profile covers 750,000 to 950,000 distinct CDR3 sequences, with roughly half appearing a single time and 4% to 5.5% taken by the ten largest. This CDR3 comprises 17 residues. Germline CDR1 and CDR2: DFQATT and SNEGSKA (reference sequence). This clonotype is a singleton in its sample. What it binds is unknown. The gene calls are TRBV20-1 and TRBJ2-5, with 8 positions matching TRBD1. The end of the DNA fits TRBJ2-7 better, so the J call may be wrong. The clonotype originates from a girl aged 10 to 17 with multiple sclerosis. Sequencing input: blood. The CDR3 DNA reads as TGCAGTGCTGGAAGCGACAGGGGTCGGGGACCCACCTACGAGCAGTACTTC. Protein sequence: CSAGSDRGRGPTYEQYF.